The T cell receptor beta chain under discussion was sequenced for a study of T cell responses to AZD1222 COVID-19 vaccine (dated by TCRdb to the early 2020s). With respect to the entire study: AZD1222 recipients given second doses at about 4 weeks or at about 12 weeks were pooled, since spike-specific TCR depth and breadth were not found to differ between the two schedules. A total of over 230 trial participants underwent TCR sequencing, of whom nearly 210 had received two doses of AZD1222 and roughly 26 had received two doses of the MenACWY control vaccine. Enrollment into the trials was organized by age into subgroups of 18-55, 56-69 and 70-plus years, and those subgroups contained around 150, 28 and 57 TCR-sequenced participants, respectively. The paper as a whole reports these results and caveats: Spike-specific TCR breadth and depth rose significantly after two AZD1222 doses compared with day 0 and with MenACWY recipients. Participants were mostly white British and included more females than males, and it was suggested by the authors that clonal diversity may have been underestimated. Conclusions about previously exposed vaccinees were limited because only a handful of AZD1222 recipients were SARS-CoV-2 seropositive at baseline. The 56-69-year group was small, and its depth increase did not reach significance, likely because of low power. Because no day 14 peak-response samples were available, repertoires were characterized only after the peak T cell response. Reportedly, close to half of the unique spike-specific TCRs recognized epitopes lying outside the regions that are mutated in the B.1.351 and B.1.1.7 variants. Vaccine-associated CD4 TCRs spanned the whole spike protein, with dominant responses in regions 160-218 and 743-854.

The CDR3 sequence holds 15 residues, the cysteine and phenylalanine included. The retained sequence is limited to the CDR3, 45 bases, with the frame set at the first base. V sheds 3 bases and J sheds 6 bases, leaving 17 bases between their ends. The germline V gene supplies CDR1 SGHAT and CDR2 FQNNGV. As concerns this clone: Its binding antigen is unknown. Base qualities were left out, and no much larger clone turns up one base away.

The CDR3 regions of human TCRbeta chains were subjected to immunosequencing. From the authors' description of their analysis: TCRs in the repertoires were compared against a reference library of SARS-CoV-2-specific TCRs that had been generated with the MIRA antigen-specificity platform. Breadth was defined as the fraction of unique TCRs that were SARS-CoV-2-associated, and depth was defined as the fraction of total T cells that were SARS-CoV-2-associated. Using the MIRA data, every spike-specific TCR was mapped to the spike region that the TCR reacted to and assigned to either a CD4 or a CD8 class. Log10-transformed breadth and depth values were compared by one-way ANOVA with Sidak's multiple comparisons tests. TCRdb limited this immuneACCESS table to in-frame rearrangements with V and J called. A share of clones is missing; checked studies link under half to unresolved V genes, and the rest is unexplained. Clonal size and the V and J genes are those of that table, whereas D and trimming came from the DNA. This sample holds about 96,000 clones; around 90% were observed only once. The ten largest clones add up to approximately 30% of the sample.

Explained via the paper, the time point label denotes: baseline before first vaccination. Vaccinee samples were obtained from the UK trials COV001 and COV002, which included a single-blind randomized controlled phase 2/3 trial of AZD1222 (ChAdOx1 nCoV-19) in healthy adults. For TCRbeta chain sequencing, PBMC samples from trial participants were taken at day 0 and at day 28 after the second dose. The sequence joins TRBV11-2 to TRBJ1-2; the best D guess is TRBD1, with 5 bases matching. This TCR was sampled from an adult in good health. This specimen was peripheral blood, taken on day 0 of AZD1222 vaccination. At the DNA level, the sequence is TGTGCCAGCAGCTTGGTCCAGGGATCCCGGGATGGCTACACCTTC. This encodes CASSLVQGSRDGYTF.